This paragraph reports one T cell receptor beta chain. Its antigen is undetermined. The data originate from a study of cytomegalovirus exposure and HLA in healthy donors. Study conclusions and caveats: An Asian-associated ancestry cluster reportedly showed fewer N-insertions than the roughly 670-donor mean in a later analysis. Indistinguishability led to the exclusion of some V segments, TRBV6-2 and TRBV6-3 included. Previously analyzed data showed that most TCR beta V segments were productive at a frequency of about 87% or about 30%.

The PCR contained 60 Vbeta and 13 Jbeta primers. Some clones are missing from TCRdb's copy, which holds only in-frame ones; the method was immunoSEQ multiplex PCR. The repertoire includes tens of thousands of clones, roughly 80% of them detected once, and 1.6% sits in the top ten. Germline assignment: CDR1 SEHNR and CDR2 FQNEAQ (reference sequence). The CDR3 runs 14 residues. After removal of 3 bases from V and 0 bases from J, the junction contained 2 bases not matched to a gene. Sample: PBMCs. The chain is built from TRBV7-9 and TRBJ2-7; 7 bases match TRBD1. The sequence was collected from a man aged 25 to 40 in good health and CMV-seronegative. Here the CDR3 DNA reads TGTGCCAGCAGCTTGGCAGGGGGCTCCTACGAGCAGTACTTC. Amino acids: CASSLAGGSYEQYF.